This T cell receptor beta chain was sequenced for a study of blood T cell repertoires in COVID-19. As for the study in general: Acute-phase and convalescent COVID-19 samples originated in the United States, Italy and Spain. Sources were T cells, B-cell-depleted T cells, or PBMCs; the material itself was cDNA or gDNA.

Libraries were prepared by immunoSEQ multiplex PCR; TCRdb keeps only in-frame clonotypes and omits some of them. The table shows approximately 280,000 clones, with roughly 85% occurring only once. The sample holds a few counts of this clone. The sample carries other DNA sequences with the same CDR3. The CDR3 runs to 11 residues. Germline CDR1 reads DFQATT; CDR2 reads SNEGSKA (reference sequence). Trimming cost V 6 bases and J 5 bases, with 8 bases left between them. Clinical history as reported by participants underpinned cohort assignment. This TCR came from a woman in her thirties or forties who had recovered from COVID-19. The rearrangement joins TRBV20-1 to TRBJ1-5; a weak D match, TRBD1 (5 bases). Sequencing was performed on PBMCs or T cells enriched from blood (not recorded which). CDR3 nucleotides: TGCAGTGCATCCAGGGATCAGCCCCAGCATTTT. Its protein is CSASRDQPQHF.